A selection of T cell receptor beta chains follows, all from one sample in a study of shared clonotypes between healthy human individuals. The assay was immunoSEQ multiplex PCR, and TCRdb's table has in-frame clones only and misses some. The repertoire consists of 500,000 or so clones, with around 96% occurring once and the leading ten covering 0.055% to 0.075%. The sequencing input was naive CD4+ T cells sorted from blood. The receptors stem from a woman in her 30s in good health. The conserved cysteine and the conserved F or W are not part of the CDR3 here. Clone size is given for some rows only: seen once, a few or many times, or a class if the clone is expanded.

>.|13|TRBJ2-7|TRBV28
ASSLGGPSSYEQY
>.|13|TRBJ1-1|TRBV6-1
ASSTQGQGNTEAF
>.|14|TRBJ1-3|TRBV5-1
ASSSTGQGRGNTIY
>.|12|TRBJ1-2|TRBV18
ASSMDSYNYGYT
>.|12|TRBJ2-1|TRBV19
ASSIEDSGGKQF
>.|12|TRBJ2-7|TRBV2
ASSGAETPIRQY
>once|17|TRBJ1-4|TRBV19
ASSKYSTVQTATNEKLF
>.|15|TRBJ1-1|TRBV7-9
ASSLPDRGHRKTEAF
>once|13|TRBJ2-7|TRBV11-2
ASRTAPGPIYEQY
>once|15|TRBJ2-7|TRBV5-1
ASSHRTSGAYSYEQY
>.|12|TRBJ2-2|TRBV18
ASSPTTNTGELF
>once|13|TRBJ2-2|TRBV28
ASSLFGVATGELF
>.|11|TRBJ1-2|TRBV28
ASSFQTGDGYT
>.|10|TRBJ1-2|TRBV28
ASSLSGYGYT